The sequence of this T cell receptor beta chain was determined in a study of cytomegalovirus exposure and HLA in healthy donors. Whole-study results and caveats: Specificity for CMV antigens was confirmed in vitro for a few of the CMV-associated chains. Later analysis identified 17,000 or so TCR beta sequences associated with HLA alleles, using a false discovery rate threshold of 0.05. Several of the most significant clusters appeared linked to common viral pathogens, based on a later analysis.

Germline V CDR1 and CDR2: MNHNS, SASEGT. This CDR3 has 15 residues. Trimming cost V 4 bases and J 1 base; bases outside gene matches: 5. PCR was performed using 60 Vbeta and 13 Jbeta primers. Method: immunoSEQ multiplex PCR; TCRdb's copy keeps in-frame clones and lacks some. This table has tens of thousands of clones, over 70% appearing once. There are a few counts of this clone. Its antigen is not known. Sequenced input: PBMCs. The chain couples TRBV6-1 to TRBJ2-7, with TRBD1 matching over 9 bases. This clonotype was obtained from a man aged 45-65 years in good health and CMV-seropositive. CDR3 bases: TGTGCCAGCAGTGCCCAGACAGGGGGGTCCTACGAGCAGTACTTC. Translating gives CASSAQTGGSYEQYF.